This TCR beta chain was recorded in a study of shared clonotypes between healthy human individuals. Using immunoSEQ multiplex PCR, the repertoire was profiled, and TCRdb retains in-frame clones only, with some absent. The sample contains about 980,000 clones, approximately 80% of which appear only once. Germline loops: CDR1 SGDLS, CDR2 YYNGEE. V was shortened by 0 bases and J by 0 bases, with 7 bases between the two germline ends. CDR3 size: 15 residues. The sequence came from a man aged 18 to 29 in good health. The specimen sequenced was memory CD4+ T cells sorted from blood. Subset noted: CD45RA-negative fraction. This chain joins TRBV9 and TRBJ1-3, with a weak D call TRBD1 (6 bases). CDR3 in amino acids: CASSVADSSGNTIYF. The DNA of the CDR3 is TGTGCCAGCAGCGTAGCGGACAGCTCTGGAAACACCATATATTTT.